The following is a TCR beta chain sequence with its context. From blood CD8+ and CD4+ T cells, the TCR beta chain was sequenced. The multiple sclerosis controls comprised treatment-naive patients whose relapsing-remitting disease was stable or active. Negative isolation was used for CD8+ and CD4+ T cells and FACS enrichment for TEMRA cells. Trimming stripped 3 bases from V and 2 bases from J, with 13 bases between. CDR3 length equals 15 residues. The RNA, about 0.5 to 1 ug, was put through reverse transcription using random hexamers. immunoSEQ multiplex PCR amplified TCR beta CDR3 across 54 Vbeta, 13 Jbeta. TCRdb redid the calling of the immunoSEQ multiplex PCR reads with MiXCR, one entry per CDR3 protein. Of approximately 230,000 distinct CDR3 sequences in the sample, around 95% were seen once. This sample stems from a study of CD8 T cells in Susac syndrome.

This chain connects TRBV12-3 or TRBV12-4 to TRBJ1-1; D gene uncertain. The material sequenced was CD4+ T cells from PBMCs. This clonotype was sampled from a human donor with multiple sclerosis. The CDR3 sequence is CASSFGMGSNTEAFF. CDR3 nucleotides: TGTGCCAGCAGTTTTGGCATGGGCAGCAACACTGAAGCTTTCTTT.